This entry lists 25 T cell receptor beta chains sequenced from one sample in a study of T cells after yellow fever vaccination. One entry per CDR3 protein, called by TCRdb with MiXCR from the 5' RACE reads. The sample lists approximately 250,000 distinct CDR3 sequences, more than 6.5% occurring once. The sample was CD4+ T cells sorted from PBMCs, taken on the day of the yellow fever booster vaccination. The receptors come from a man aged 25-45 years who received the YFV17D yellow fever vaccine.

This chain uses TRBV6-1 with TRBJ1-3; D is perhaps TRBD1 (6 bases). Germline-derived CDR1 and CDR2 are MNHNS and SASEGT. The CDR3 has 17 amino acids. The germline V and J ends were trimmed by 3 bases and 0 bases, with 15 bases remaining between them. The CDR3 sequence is CASSEKDRLSSGNTIYF. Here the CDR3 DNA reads TGTGCCAGCAGTGAGAAAGACAGGCTCAGCTCTGGAAACACCATATATTTT.

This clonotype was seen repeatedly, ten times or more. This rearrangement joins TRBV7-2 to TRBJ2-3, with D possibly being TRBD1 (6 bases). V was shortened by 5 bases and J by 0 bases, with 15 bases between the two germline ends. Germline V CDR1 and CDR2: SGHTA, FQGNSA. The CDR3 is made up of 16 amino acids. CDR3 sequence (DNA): TGTGCCAGCAGCCTACAGGGAGTGCCTAGCACAGATACGCAGTATTTT. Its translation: CASSLQGVPSTDTQYF.

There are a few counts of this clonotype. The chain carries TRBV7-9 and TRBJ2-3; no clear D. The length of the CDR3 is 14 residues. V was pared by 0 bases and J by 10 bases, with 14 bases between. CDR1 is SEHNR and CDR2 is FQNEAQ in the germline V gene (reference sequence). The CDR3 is CASSLAATNRAQYF. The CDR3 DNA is TGTGCCAGCAGCTTAGCGGCGACAAATCGAGCGCAGTATTTT.

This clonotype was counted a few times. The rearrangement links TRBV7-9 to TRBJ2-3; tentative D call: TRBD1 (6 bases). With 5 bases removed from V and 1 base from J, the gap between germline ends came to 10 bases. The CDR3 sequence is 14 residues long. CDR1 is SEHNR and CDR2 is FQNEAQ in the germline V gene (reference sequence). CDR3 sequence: CASSPKGGTDTQYF. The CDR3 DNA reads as TGTGCCAGCAGCCCCAAGGGGGGCACAGATACGCAGTATTTT.

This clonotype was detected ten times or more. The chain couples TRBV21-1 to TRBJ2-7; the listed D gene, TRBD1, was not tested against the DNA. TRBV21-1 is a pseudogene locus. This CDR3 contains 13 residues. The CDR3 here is CASIKPPQGEQYF. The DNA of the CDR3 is TGTGCCAGCATCAAACCCCCACAAGGGGAGCAGTACTTC.

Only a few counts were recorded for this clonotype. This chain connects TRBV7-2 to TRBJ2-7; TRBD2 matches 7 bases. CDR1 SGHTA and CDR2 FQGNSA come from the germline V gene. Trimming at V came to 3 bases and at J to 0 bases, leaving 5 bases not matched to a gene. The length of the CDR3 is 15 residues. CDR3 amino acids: CASSFDGRSSYEQYF. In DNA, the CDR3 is TGTGCCAGCAGCTTTGACGGGAGGAGCTCCTACGAGCAGTACTTC.

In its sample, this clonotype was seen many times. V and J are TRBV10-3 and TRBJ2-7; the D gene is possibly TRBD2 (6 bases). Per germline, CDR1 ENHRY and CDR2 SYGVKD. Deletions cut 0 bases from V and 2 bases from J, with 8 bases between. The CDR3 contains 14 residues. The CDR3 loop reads CAISESPGAYEQYF. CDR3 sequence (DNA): TGTGCCATCAGTGAGTCCCCGGGGGCCTACGAGCAGTACTTC.

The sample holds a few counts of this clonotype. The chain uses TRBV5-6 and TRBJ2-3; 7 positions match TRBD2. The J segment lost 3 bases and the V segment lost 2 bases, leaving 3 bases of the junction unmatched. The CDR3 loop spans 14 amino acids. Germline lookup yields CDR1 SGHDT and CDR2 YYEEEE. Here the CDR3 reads CASSLAGPTDTQYF. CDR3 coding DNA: TGTGCCAGCAGCTTAGCGGGACCTACAGATACGCAGTATTTT.

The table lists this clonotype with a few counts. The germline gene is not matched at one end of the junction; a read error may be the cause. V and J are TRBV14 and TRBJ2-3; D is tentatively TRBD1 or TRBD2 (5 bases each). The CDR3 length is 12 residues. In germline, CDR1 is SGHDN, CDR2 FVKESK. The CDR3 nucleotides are TGTGCCAGCAGCCCCGGGACGGGAACAACAAATTTT. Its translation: CASSPGTGTTNF.

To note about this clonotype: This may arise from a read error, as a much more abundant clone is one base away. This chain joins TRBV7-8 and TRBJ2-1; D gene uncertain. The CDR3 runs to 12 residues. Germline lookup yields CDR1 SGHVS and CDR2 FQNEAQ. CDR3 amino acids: CASSSHNKEQFF. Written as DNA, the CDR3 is TGTGCCAGCAGCTCCCATAACAAAGAGCAGTTCTTC. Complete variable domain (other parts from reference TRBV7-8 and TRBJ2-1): GAGVSQSPRYKVAKRGQDVALRCDPISGHVSLFWYQQALGQGPEFLTYFQNEAQLDKSGLPSDRFFAERPEGSVSTLKIQRTQQEDSAVYLCASSSHNKEQFFGPGTRLTVL.

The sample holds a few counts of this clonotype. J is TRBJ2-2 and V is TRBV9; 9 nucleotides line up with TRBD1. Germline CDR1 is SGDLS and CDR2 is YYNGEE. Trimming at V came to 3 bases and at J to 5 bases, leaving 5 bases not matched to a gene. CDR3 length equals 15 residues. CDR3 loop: CASSARQGETGELFF. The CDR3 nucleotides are TGTGCCAGCAGCGCGAGACAGGGGGAAACCGGGGAGCTGTTTTTT.

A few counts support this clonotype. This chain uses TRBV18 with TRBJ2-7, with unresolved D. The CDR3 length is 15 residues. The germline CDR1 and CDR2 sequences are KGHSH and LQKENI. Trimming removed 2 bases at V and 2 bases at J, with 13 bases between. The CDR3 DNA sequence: TGTGCCAGCTCACCAATGGGCGTCTCCGCCTACGAGCAGTACTTC. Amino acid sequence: CASSPMGVSAYEQYF.

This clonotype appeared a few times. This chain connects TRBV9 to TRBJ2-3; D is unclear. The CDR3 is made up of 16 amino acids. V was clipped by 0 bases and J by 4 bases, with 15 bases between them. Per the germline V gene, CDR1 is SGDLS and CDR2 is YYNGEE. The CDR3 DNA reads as TGTGCCAGCAGCGTAGTAGGCACTGCCCTATCAGATACGCAGTATTTT. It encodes CASSVVGTALSDTQYF.

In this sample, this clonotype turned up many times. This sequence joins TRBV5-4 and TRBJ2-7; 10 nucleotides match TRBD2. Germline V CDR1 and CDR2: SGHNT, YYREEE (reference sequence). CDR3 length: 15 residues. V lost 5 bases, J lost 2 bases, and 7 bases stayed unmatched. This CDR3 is CASRSGAGGPYEQYF. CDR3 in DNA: TGTGCCAGCAGGAGTGGAGCGGGAGGGCCCTACGAGCAGTACTTC.

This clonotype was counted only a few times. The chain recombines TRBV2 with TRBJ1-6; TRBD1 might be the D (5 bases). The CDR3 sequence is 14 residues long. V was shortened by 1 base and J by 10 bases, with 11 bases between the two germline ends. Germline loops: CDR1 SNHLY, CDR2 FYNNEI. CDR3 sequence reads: CASSEGGIQSPLHF. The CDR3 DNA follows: TGTGCCAGCAGTGAAGGGGGCATACAATCACCCCTCCACTTT.

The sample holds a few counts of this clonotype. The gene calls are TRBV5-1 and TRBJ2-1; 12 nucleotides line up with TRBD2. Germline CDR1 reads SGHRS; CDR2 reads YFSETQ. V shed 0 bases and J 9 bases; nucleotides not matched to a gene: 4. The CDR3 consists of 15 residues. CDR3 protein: CASSLGTSGTSEQFF. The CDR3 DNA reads TGCGCCAGCAGCTTGGGGACTAGCGGGACTAGTGAGCAGTTCTTC.

The CDR3 protein is CASSSLTGSTDTQYF. The CDR3 DNA reads TGCGCCAGCAGCTCCCTGACAGGGTCAACAGATACGCAGTATTTT. The chain carries TRBV5-1 and TRBJ2-3, with 7 bases lining up with TRBD1. Germline V lookup: CDR1 SGHRS, CDR2 YFSETQ. Losses at the gene ends were 3 bases for V and 3 bases for J; bases not matched to a gene: 7. There are 15 residues in the CDR3.

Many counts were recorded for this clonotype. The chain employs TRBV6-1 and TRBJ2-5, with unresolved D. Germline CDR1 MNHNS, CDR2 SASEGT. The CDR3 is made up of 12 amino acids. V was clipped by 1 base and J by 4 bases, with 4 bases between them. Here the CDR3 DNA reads TGTGCCAGCAGTGAAGAGAGAGAGACCCAGTACTTC. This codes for CASSEERETQYF.

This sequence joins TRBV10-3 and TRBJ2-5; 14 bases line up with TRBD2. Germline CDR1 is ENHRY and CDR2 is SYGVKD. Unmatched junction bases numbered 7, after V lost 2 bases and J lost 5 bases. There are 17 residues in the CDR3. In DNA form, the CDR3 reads TGTGCCATCAGTGAGCCCCGACTAGCGGGAGGGTTGGAGACCCAGTACTTC. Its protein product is CAISEPRLAGGLETQYF.

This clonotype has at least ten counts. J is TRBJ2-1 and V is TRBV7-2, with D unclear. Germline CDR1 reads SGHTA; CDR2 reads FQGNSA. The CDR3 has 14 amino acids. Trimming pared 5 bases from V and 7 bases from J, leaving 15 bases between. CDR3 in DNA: TGTGCCAGCAGCGATGCTATAGGAGTGAATGAGCAGTTCTTC. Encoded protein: CASSDAIGVNEQFF.

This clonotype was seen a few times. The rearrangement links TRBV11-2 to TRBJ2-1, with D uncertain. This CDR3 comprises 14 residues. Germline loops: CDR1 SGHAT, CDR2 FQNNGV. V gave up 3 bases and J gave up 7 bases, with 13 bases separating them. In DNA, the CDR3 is TGTGCCAGCAGCTTTACTGAAACAAAAAATGAGCAGTTCTTC. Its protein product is CASSFTETKNEQFF.

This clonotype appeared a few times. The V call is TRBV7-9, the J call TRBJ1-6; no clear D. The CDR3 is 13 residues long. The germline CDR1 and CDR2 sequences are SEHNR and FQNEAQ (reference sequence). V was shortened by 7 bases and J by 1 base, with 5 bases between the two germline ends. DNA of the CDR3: TGTGCCAGCACGGGATCCTATAATTCACCCCTCCACTTT. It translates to CASTGSYNSPLHF.

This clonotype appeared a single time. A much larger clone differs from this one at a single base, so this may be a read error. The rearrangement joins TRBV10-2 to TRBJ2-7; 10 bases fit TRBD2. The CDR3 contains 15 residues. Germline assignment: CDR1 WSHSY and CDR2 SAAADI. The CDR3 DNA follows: TGCACCAGCAGTGAGCTAGCGGGAGCGCCCTACGAGCAGTACTTC. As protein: CTSSELAGAPYEQYF.

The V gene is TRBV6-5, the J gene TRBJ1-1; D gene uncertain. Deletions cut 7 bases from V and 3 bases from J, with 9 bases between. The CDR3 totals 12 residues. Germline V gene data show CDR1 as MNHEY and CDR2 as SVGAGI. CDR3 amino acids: CASKKEYTEAFF. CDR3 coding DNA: TGTGCCAGCAAAAAGGAGTACACTGAAGCTTTCTTT.

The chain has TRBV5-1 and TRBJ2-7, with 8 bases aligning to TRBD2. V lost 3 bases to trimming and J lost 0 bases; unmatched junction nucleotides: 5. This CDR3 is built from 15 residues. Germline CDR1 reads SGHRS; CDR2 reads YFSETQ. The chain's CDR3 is CASSSLAGNSYEQYF. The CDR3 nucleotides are TGCGCCAGCAGCTCCTTAGCGGGAAACTCCTACGAGCAGTACTTC.